The sequence of this TCR beta chain was determined in a study of shared clonotypes between healthy human individuals. Study overall: Per donor, CD8 memory used one plate, CD8 naive used two, CD4 memory used three and CD4 naive used three. Overall study results and limits: Several donors had approximately 4.6% of their naive CD4 clonotypes in common. Non-shared clonotypes displayed generation probabilities falling below those of clonotypes present in all four donors.

Sorted subsets were amplified in replicate PCRs using 200 ng DNA, tens of thousands of T cell genomes. Clones were read by immunoSEQ multiplex PCR, and TCRdb kept only the in-frame ones, dropping some. The repertoire holds about 1 million clones, with around 74% as singletons. Points on this clone: As yet, its antigen is unknown. The same CDR3 can be traced to other DNA sequences in this sample.

Germline CDR1 reads MDHEN; CDR2 reads SYDVKM. V lost 2 bases and J lost 0, with 1 base in between. The CDR3 has 13 amino acids. The rearrangement uses TRBV28 and TRBJ2-2, with D uncertain. The source material was memory CD4+ T cells sorted from blood. Subset in this sample: CD45RA-negative fraction. The receptor was derived from a man aged 18 to 30 in good health. DNA of the CDR3: TGTGCCAGCAGTTTAACGAACACCGGGGAGCTGTTTTTT. Amino acid sequence: CASSLTNTGELFF.